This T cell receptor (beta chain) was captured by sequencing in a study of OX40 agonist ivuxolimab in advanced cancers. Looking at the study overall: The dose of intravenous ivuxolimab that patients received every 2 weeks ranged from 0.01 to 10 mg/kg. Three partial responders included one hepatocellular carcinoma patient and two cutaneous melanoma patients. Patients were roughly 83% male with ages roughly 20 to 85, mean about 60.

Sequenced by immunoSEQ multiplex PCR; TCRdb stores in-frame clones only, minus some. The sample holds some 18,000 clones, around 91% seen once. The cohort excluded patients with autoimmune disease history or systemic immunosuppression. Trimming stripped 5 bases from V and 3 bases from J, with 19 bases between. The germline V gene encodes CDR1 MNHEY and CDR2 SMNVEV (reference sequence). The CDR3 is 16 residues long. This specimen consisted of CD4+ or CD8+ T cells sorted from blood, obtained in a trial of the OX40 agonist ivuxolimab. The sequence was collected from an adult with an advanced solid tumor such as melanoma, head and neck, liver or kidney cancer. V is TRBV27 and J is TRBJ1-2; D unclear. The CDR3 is CASSPRLGPSDYGYTF. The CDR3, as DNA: TGTGCCAGCAGTCCTCGCCTTGGACCTTCGGACTATGGCTACACCTTC.